Shown below are 13 T cell receptor beta chains from a single sample sequenced in a study of Ad26.COV2.S vaccination and SARS-CoV-2 variants. The sample's treatment: roughly 19 received Ad26.COV2.S at low or high dose, single or two shots; 5 received placebo; per-sample allocation not given. The study sampled participants on day 63 after the first vaccine or placebo injection. Some clones are missing from TCRdb's copy, which holds only in-frame ones; the method was immunoSEQ multiplex PCR. The table lists 380,000 or so clones, 86% of them singletons. The input for sequencing was peripheral blood, taken in a trial of Ad26.COV2.S vaccine versus placebo. These receptors were obtained from a person between 18 and 60 years old who received the Ad26.COV2.S COVID-19 vaccine or a placebo.

This chain uses TRBV28 with TRBJ2-3, with TRBD2 as a possible D gene (5 bases). Germline values: CDR1 MDHEN, CDR2 SYDVKM. Trimming stripped 5 bases from V and 0 bases from J, with 9 bases between. This CDR3 contains 14 residues. The CDR3 nucleotides are TGTGCCAGCAGTCCCAGCGGTAGCACAGATACGCAGTATTTT. Its protein is CASSPSGSTDTQYF.

This chain joins TRBV28 and TRBJ2-7; possibly TRBD2 for D (6 bases). Trimming removed 5 bases at V and 3 bases at J, with 23 bases between. There are 17 residues in the CDR3. Per germline, CDR1 MDHEN and CDR2 SYDVKM. This CDR3 is CASSPGTVHPTLYEQYF. CDR3 nucleotides: TGTGCCAGCAGTCCCGGGACTGTACACCCCACCCTCTACGAGCAGTACTTC.

In its sample, this clone was seen once. This chain joins TRBV28 and TRBJ1-2; 9 nucleotides line up with TRBD1. CDR1 MDHEN and CDR2 SYDVKM come from the germline V gene. The CDR3 runs 14 residues. V gave up 2 bases and J gave up 8 bases; unmatched junction bases: 6. CDR3 in DNA: TGTGCCAGCAGTTTAACCCAACAGGGGGCGGGCTACACCTTC. Amino acid sequence: CASSLTQQGAGYTF.

In nucleotides, the CDR3 is TGTGCCAGCACACTAAGGAATGAGCAGTTCTTC. This translates into CASTLRNEQFF. The chain employs TRBV2 and TRBJ2-1; no firm D call. The CDR3 has 11 amino acids. Germline lookup yields CDR1 SNHLY and CDR2 FYNNEI. V shed 7 bases and J shed 7 bases, with 8 bases lying between them.

The rearrangement joins TRBV6-2 or TRBV6-3 to TRBJ2-7; D gene ambiguous. Germline V gene lookup returns CDR1 MNHEY and CDR2 SVGEGT. Trimming pared 3 bases from V and 6 bases from J, leaving 12 bases between. The CDR3 has 13 amino acids. CDR3 sequence: CASSYRWVGEQYF. The CDR3, as DNA: TGTGCCAGCAGTTATCGGTGGGTAGGCGAGCAGTACTTC.

This sequence joins TRBV25-1 and TRBJ1-2; no firm D call. The germline V gene has CDR1 MGHDK and CDR2 SYGVNS. V was trimmed by 2 bases and J by 4 bases, leaving 5 bases between them. CDR3 length: 12 residues. The CDR3 nucleotides are TGTGCCAGCAGTGAAGGATTCTATGGCTACACCTTC. It yields the protein CASSEGFYGYTF.

J is TRBJ2-1 and V is TRBV29-1, with D perhaps TRBD2 (7 bases). The CDR3 runs 13 residues. V gave up 4 bases and J gave up 10 bases, with 17 bases separating them. From germline, CDR1 is SQVTM and CDR2 ANQGSEA. The CDR3 spells CSVVGAGELEQFF. DNA of the CDR3: TGCAGCGTTGTGGGGGCGGGGGAGTTAGAGCAGTTCTTC.

The chain employs TRBV7-8 and TRBJ1-2, with TRBD1 identical over 9 bases. The germline gives CDR1 SGHVS, CDR2 FQNEAQ. The ends lost 6 bases at V and 8 bases at J; junction bases unmatched: 16. The CDR3 covers 16 residues. The CDR3 here is CASSPNPQGASYGYTF. Written as DNA, the CDR3 is TGTGCCAGCAGTCCCAACCCACAGGGGGCGAGTTACGGCTACACCTTC.

This clone occurred once. The CDR3 DNA is TGTGCCAGCAGCCCCCGGACAGGGGGGGATCTGGTAGCTTTCTTT. It encodes CASSPRTGGDLVAFF. This chain joins TRBV11-2 and TRBJ1-1; 10 bases map to TRBD1. Per the germline V gene, CDR1 is SGHAT and CDR2 is FQNNGV. The trim removed 5 bases at V and 10 bases at J, leaving 13 bases unmatched. This CDR3 contains 15 residues.

The V gene is TRBV6-5, the J gene TRBJ1-2; TRBD1 is a possible D gene (5 bases). Germline values: CDR1 MNHEY, CDR2 SVGAGI. The CDR3 has 13 amino acids. Trimming shortened V by 0 bases and J by 7 bases, and 9 bases separated the two germline ends. The CDR3 coding sequence is TGTGCCAGCAGTTACTCGGACATTGGTGGCTACACCTTC. This translates into CASSYSDIGGYTF.

This rearrangement joins TRBV19 to TRBJ1-1; D gene ambiguous. The germline V gene has CDR1 LNHDA and CDR2 SQIVND (reference sequence). This CDR3 has 12 residues. Trimming cost V 6 bases and J 6 bases, with 11 bases left between them. The chain's CDR3 is CASRLNSAEAFF. In DNA form, the CDR3 reads TGTGCCAGTAGATTGAACAGCGCTGAAGCTTTCTTT.

V is TRBV28 and J is TRBJ1-1; 7 bases align to TRBD1. The germline V gene encodes CDR1 MDHEN and CDR2 SYDVKM. This CDR3 is 16 amino acids long. V was clipped by 2 bases and J by 7 bases; unmatched bases: 13. The CDR3 region is CASSLNRGAGIIEAFF. CDR3 nucleotides: TGTGCCAGCAGTTTAAACAGGGGCGCGGGAATAATTGAAGCTTTCTTT. Drawing the rest from reference TRBV28 and TRBJ1-1, the complete variable domain is DVKVTQSSRYLVKRTGEKVFLECVQDMDHENMFWYRQDPGLGLRLIYFSYDVKMKEKGDIPEGYSVSREKKERFSLILESASTNQTSMYLCASSLNRGAGIIEAFFGQGTRLTVV.

This sequence joins TRBV5-1 and TRBJ2-1; 11 positions match TRBD2. Losses at the gene ends were 4 bases for V and 3 bases for J; bases not matched to a gene: 6. CDR3 length: 16 residues. The germline gives CDR1 SGHRS, CDR2 YFSETQ. CDR3 DNA: TGCGCCAGCAGCACGGGACTAGCGGAGAACTACAATGAGCAGTTCTTC. Its protein product is CASSTGLAENYNEQFF.